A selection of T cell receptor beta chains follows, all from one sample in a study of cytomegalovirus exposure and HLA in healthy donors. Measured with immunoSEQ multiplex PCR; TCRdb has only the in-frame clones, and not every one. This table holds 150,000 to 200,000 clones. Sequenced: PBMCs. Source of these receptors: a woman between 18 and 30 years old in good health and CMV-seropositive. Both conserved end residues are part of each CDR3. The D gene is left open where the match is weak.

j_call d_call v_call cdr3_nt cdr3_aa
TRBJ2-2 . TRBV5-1 TGCGCCAGTATAAAGGAGGTGGCGATTAACACCGGGGAGCTGTTTTTT CASIKEVAINTGELFF
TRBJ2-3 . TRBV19 TGTGCCAGTGGATACGGGACTCGCACAGATACGCAGTATTTT CASGYGTRTDTQYF
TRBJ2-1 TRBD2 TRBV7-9 TGTGCCAGCAGCCCGGGAGGAGGTAGGGACAATGAGCAGTTCTTC CASSPGGGRDNEQFF
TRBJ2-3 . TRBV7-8 TGTGCCAGCAGCCTCTCGGATACGCAGTATTTT CASSLSDTQYF
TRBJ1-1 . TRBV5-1 TGCGCCAGCAGCGACCCAGGGGAAGGGGACACTGAAGCTTTCTTT CASSDPGEGDTEAFF
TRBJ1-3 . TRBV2 TGTGCCAGCAAGGCGCAGGGGCCTGGAAACACCATATATTTT CASKAQGPGNTIYF
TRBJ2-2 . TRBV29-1 TGCAGCATCGGGCTTGGATTAGGGGGAACCGGGGAGCTGTTTTTT CSIGLGLGGTGELFF
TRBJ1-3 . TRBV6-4 TGTGCCAGCAGTGACTCGAGGTGGAGCTCAGAGGGGGACTCTGGAAACACCATATATTTT CASSDSRWSSEGDSGNTIYF
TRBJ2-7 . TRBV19 TGTGCCAGTAGTATAGGTAGCGGCGGTAACTACGAGCAGTACTTC CASSIGSGGNYEQYF
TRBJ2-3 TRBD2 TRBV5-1 TGCGCCAGCAGCTCATTGGGACTAGCGGGGGAAACAGATACGCAGTATTTT CASSSLGLAGETDTQYF
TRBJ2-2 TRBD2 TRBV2 TGTGCCAGGGGGACTAGTGGGCCCGGGGAGCTGTTTTTT CARGTSGPGELFF
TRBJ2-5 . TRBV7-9 TGTGCCAGCAGCGGCAGGGGCGGTGAGACCCAGTACTTC CASSGRGGETQYF
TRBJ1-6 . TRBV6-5 TGTGCCAGCAGTGAGGGACACGATAATTCACCCCTCCACTTT CASSEGHDNSPLHF
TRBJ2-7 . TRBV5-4 TGTGCCAGCAGCTTGGCCCTGGGTAGCGGATCCTACGAGCAGTACTTC CASSLALGSGSYEQYF
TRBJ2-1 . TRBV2 TGTGCCAGCGCCCTAGAATTGCCTCAATACAATGAGCAGTTCTTC CASALELPQYNEQFF
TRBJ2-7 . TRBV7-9 TGTGCCAGCAGCTTAGGCGGGGCCTTAGCGGACTCCTACGAGCAGTACTTC CASSLGGALADSYEQYF
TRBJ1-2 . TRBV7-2 TGTGCCAGCAGCTTAGACAGAGCTAACTATGGCTACACCTTC CASSLDRANYGYTF
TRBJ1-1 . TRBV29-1 TGCAGCGGTCGGGTGGGGAACACTGAAGCTTTCTTT CSGRVGNTEAFF
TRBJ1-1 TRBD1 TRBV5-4 TGTGCCAGCAGCTTGGACGGACAGGGGCCTAGGACTGAAGCTTTCTTT CASSLDGQGPRTEAFF
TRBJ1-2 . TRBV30 TGTGCCTGGAGTGTAGAGTATGGCTACACCTTC CAWSVEYGYTF
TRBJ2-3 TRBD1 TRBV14 TGTGCCAGCAGCCAGCTGCTCAGGGGGACAGATACGCAGTATTTT CASSQLLRGTDTQYF
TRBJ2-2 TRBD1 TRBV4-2 TGTGCCAGCAGCCGCGGACAGGGGGGGGCCGGGGAGCTGTTTTTT CASSRGQGGAGELFF
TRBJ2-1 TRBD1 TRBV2 TGTGCCAGCAGGGACAGGGGGCCGGACTTAAAGTTCTTC CASRDRGPDLKFF
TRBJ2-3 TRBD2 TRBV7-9 TGTGCCAGCAGCTTTAGCGGGAGTGGGAAAGATACGCAGTATTTT CASSFSGSGKDTQYF
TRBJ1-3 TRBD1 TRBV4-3 TGCGCCAGCAGCCAAGATGCCCGAAACAGGGGCATGTCTGGAAACACCATATATTTT CASSQDARNRGMSGNTIYF
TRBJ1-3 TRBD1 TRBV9 TGTGCCAGCAGCGTAGGTTATAGGACAGGTTACTCTGGAAACACCATATATTTT CASSVGYRTGYSGNTIYF
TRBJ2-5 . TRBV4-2 TGTGCCAGCAGCCAAGTTATTCAGGAGACCCAGTACTTC CASSQVIQETQYF
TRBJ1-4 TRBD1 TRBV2 TGTGCCAGCAGTGGGAGGGACAGGCTTGAAAAACTGTTTTTT CASSGRDRLEKLFF
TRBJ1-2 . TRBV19 TGTGCCAGTAGTAACGTCTCCAGGTACTATGGCTACACCTTC CASSNVSRYYGYTF
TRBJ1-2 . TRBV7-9 TGTGCCAGCAGCTTAGTCTTTCGGGAGAGCTATGGCTACACCTTC CASSLVFRESYGYTF
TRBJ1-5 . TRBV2 TGTGCCAGCAGTGGGGCAGGGCCTACGCATAGCAATCAGCCCCAGCATTTT CASSGAGPTHSNQPQHF
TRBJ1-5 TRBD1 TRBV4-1 TGCGCCAGCAGCCAAACGCCGGGACAGGGGAATCAGCCCCAGCATTTT CASSQTPGQGNQPQHF
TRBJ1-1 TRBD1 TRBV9 TGTGCCAGCAGCGCCCGAGGACAGGGGGACACTGAAGCTTTCTTT CASSARGQGDTEAFF
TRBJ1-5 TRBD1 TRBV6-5 TGTGCCAGCAGTCAAGGGACAGTCAATCAGCCCCAGCATTTT CASSQGTVNQPQHF
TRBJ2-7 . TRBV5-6 TGTGCCAGCAGCCACGGGGTCTCCTACGAGCAGTACTTC CASSHGVSYEQYF
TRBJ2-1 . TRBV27 TGTGCCAGCAGTTTAGGTTATTACAGGGTCAATGAGCAGTTCTTC CASSLGYYRVNEQFF
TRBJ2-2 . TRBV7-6 TGTGCCTCCGGAGGGGATTGGACCGGGGAGCTGTTTTTT CASGGDWTGELFF
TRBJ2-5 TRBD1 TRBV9 TGTGCCAGCAGCGTAGGGGGACAGCAAGAGACCCAGTACTTC CASSVGGQQETQYF
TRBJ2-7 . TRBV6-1 TGTGCCAGCAAATCCCCGGGCGGGGTAAGCGAGCAGTACTTC CASKSPGGVSEQYF
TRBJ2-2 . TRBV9 TGTGCCAGCAGCGTAGCCCCGTACACCGGGGAGCTGTTTTTT CASSVAPYTGELFF
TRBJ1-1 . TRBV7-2 TGTGCCAGCAGCTTAGAGGCAGGGAGGACTGAAGCTTTCTTT CASSLEAGRTEAFF
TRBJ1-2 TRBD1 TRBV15 TGTGCCACCAGCAGAGATAGTGGTGCGGAGGGGGCGTACTATGGCTACACCTTC CATSRDSGAEGAYYGYTF
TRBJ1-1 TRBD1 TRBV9 TGTGCCAGCAGCGGGGGACAGGGTCGTCGGCTTGAAGCTTTCTTT CASSGGQGRRLEAFF
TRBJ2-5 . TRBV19 TGTGCCAGTAGTACCACAGGGACGGAGACCCAGTACTTC CASSTTGTETQYF
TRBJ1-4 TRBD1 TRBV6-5 TGTGCCAGCAGTTCCACGGACAGGGAAGAAAAACTGTTTTTT CASSSTDREEKLFF
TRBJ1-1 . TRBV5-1 TGCGCCAGCAGCTCCCTTTCGCGTACGGGCACTGAAGCTTTCTTT CASSSLSRTGTEAFF
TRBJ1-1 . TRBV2 TGTGCCAGCAGGGGCTGGAGGATTGAAGGCACTGAAGCTTTCTTT CASRGWRIEGTEAFF
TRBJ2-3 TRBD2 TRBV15 TGTGCCACCAGCCAGACCGAACTAGCGGGAGCAGCAGATACGCAGTATTTT CATSQTELAGAADTQYF
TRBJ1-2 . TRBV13 TGTGCCAGCAGCCGCCAGGGGTCTGGCTATGGCTACACCTTC CASSRQGSGYGYTF
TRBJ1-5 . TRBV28 TGTGCCAGCAGTTTACCGTCAGGGGATCAGCCCCAGCATTTT CASSLPSGDQPQHF
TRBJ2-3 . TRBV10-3 TGTGCCATCAGTGAGTCGAGGACACCGAGCACAGATACGCAGTATTTT CAISESRTPSTDTQYF
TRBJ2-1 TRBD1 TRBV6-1 TGTGCCAGCACCGAAGGGGGCAGCTCCTACAATGAGCAGTTCTTC CASTEGGSSYNEQFF
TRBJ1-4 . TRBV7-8 TGTGCCAGCAGGGGGGCGGCAACTAATGAAAAACTGTTTTTT CASRGAATNEKLFF
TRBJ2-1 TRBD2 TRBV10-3 TGTGCCATCAATGGACTAGCGGGAGAGAATGAGCAGTTCTTC CAINGLAGENEQFF
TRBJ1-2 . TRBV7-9 TGTGCCAGCAGCTTCGGGACAAACTTTAACTATGGCTACACCTTC CASSFGTNFNYGYTF
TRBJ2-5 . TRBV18 TGTGCCAGCTCACCACCATCACAAGAGACCCAGTACTTC CASSPPSQETQYF